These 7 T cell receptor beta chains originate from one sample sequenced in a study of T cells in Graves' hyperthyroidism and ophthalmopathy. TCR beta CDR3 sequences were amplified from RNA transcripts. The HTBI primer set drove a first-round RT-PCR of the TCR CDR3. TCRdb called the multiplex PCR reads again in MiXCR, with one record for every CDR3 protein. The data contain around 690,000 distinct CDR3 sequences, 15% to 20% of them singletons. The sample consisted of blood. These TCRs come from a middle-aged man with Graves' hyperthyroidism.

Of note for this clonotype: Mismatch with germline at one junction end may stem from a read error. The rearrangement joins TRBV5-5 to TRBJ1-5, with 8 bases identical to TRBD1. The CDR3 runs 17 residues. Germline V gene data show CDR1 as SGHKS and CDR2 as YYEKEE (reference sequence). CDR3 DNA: TGCGCCAGCAGCCAAGCGGGGACAGGTGAACCATGGGGGCCCCAGCATTTT. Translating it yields CASSQAGTGEPWGPQHF.

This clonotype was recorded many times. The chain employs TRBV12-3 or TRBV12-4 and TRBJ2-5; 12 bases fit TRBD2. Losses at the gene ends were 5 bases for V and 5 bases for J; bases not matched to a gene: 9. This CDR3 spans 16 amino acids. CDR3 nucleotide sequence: TGTGCCAGCAGTATACCACTAGCGGGAGGATCCGAGACCCAGTACTTC. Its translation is CASSIPLAGGSETQYF.

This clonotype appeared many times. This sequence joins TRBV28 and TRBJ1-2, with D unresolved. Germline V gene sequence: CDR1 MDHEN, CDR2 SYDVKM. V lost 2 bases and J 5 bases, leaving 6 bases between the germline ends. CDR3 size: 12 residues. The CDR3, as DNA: TGTGCCAGCAGTTTAAACAGTTATGGCTACACCTTC. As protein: CASSLNSYGYTF.

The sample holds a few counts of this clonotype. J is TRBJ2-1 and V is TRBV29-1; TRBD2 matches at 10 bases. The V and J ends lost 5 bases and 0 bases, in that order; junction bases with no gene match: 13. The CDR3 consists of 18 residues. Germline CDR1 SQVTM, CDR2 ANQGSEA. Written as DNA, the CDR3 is TGCAGCGTTCCTCACCCGCGGGCTAGCGGGAGCTCCTACAATGAGCAGTTCTTC. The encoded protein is CSVPHPRASGSSYNEQFF.

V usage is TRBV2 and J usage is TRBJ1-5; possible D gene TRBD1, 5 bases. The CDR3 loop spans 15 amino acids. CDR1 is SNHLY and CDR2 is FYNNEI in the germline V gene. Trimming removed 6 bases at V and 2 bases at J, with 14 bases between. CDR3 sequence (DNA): TGTGCCAGCAGGACCAGGGTTGGAGGCAATCAGCCCCAGCATTTT. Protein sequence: CASRTRVGGNQPQHF.

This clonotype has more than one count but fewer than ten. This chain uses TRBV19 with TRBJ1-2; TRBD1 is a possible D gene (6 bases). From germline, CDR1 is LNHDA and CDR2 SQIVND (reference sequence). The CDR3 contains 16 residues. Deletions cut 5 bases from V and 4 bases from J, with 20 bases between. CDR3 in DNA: TGTGCCAGTAGTGCACTACAGGGATCGGATTCCTATGGCTACACCTTC. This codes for CASSALQGSDSYGYTF.

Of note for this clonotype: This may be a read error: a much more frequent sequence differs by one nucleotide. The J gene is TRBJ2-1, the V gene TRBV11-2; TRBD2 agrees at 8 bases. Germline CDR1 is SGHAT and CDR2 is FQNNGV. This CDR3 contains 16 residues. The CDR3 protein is CASSPLSGRGYTEQFF. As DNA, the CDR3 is TGTGCCAGCAGCCCCTTAAGCGGGAGAGGATACACTGAGCAGTTCTTC.